This passage covers 6 T cell receptor beta chains from one sample sequenced in a study of identical twins. Using its own MiXCR run on the 5' RACE reads, TCRdb lists one record per CDR3 protein. The sample contains about 430,000 distinct CDR3 sequences, less than 20% of which appear only once. The sample consisted of naive T cells sorted from blood. These receptors all stem from a man over 45 in good health.

This chain links TRBV29-1 with TRBJ2-7; TRBD1 matches 10 bases. The CDR3 covers 15 residues. The germline gives CDR1 SQVTM, CDR2 ANQGSEA. V gave up 6 bases and J gave up 4 bases; unmatched junction bases: 12. CDR3: CSVSSEDRGPYEQYF. The CDR3 nucleotides are TGCAGCGTCAGTAGTGAAGACAGGGGGCCATACGAGCAGTACTTC.

This clonotype appeared a few times. DNA for the CDR3: TGCGCCAGCAGCCAAGAAGGGGGGGTCCCCACCGGGGAGCTGTTTTTT. It yields the protein CASSQEGGVPTGELFF. The chain recombines TRBV4-1 with TRBJ2-2; weak D call: TRBD2 (7 bases). CDR3 length equals 16 residues. CDR1 and CDR2 (germline): MGHRA, YSYEKL. With 0 bases removed from V and 4 bases from J, the gap between germline ends came to 12 bases.

In this sample, this clonotype turned up many times. A read error may account for a junction end that differs from germline. This rearrangement joins TRBV5-1 to TRBJ2-3, with unresolved D. Per germline, CDR1 SGHRS and CDR2 YFSETQ. The CDR3 totals 13 residues. DNA for the CDR3: TGTGCCAGCAGCTCGCAGAGCACAGATACGCAGTATTTT. This gives the protein CASSSQSTDTQYF.

The chain is built from TRBV20-1 and TRBJ2-5; TRBD1 aligns across 7 bases. CDR1 is DFQATT and CDR2 is SNEGSKA in the germline V gene (reference sequence). V dropped 5 bases and J dropped 4; count of bases not matched to a gene: 7. This CDR3 has 13 residues. The chain's CDR3 is CSAPKQGRETQYF. The CDR3 DNA reads as TGCAGTGCTCCAAAACAGGGGAGAGAGACCCAGTACTTC.

This clonotype showed up many times. This chain uses TRBV28 with TRBJ1-1; weak D call: TRBD1 (6 bases). V dropped 4 bases and J dropped 8 bases, with 14 bases sitting between them. The CDR3 has 13 amino acids. Germline V gene data show CDR1 as MDHEN and CDR2 as SYDVKM. As DNA, the CDR3 is TGTGCCAGCAGTTCCGACAGGTTCTTGGAAGCTTTCTTT. This codes for CASSSDRFLEAFF.

This clonotype was counted many times. The chain combines TRBV7-3 with TRBJ1-6; D not resolved. V lost 2 bases, J lost 8 bases, and 7 bases lay in between. This CDR3 region has 13 residues. CDR1 and CDR2 (germline): SGHTA, FQGTGA. The CDR3 is CASSLGYYSPLHF. The DNA for the CDR3 is TGTGCCAGCAGCTTAGGTTACTATTCACCCCTCCACTTT.